This TCR beta chain originates from a study of blood T cells in healthy people across ages. Together with a sample-barcoded 5' primer, a J-beta primer mix was included in a second PCR lasting about 7 to 11 cycles. All cDNA molecules were each tagged by a template-switch adaptor with 12 random nucleotides. Per-sample output comprised a minimum of 2.5 million paired-end reads containing CDR3. From the 5' RACE reads, TCRdb called clonotypes with MiXCR, one entry per CDR3 protein. This sample has 1.8 million or so distinct CDR3 sequences, with 39% found just once. Donors were healthy Caucasian individuals from Russia aged roughly 6 to 90. This CDR3 is 15 amino acids long. Germline V CDR1 and CDR2: LNHNV, YYDKDF (reference sequence). V was shortened by 1 base and J by 1 base, with 10 bases between the two germline ends.

This TCR was recovered from a human donor in good health. This chain joins TRBV15 and TRBJ1-2; D gene unclear. The sequenced sample consisted of blood. The CDR3 loop is CATSRVQEGNYGYTF. The CDR3 DNA reads as TGTGCCACCAGCAGAGTTCAGGAGGGTAACTATGGCTACACCTTC.